This T cell receptor (beta chain) was profiled in a study of spatial heterogeneity in lung cancer. Overall study: Around 70 TRACERx patients with early, untreated non-small cell lung cancer donated samples. There were, on average, more than eight raw-read appearances for each unique TCR and UMI combination. Findings and caveats of the study: Ubiquitous expanded tumor TCRs appeared in blood more at resection than follow-up.

The CDR3 extends over 13 amino acids. Trimming pared 3 bases from V and 6 bases from J, leaving 9 bases between. From germline, CDR1 is DFQATT and CDR2 SNEGSKA (reference sequence). Many counts were recorded for this clonotype. Its target is unknown. A unique molecular identifier was attached to every TCR cDNA molecule. Via MiXCR, TCRdb re-called the 5' RACE reads, giving one row per CDR3 protein. The data show 25,000 to 35,000 distinct CDR3 sequences, almost 5.5% seen once. Time point denoted: blood at routine non-recurrence follow-up after resection. This TCR derives from a female donor with early-stage non-small cell lung cancer. This sample comprised PBMCs, obtained at follow-up. The chain joins TRBV20-1 to TRBJ1-6; the D gene is possibly TRBD1 (5 bases). The CDR3, as DNA: TGCAGTGCTAGGGGACGTCTTAATTCACCCCTCCACTTT. Translation: CSARGRLNSPLHF.